This entry describes one T cell receptor beta chain. This entry is derived from a study of blood T cells in healthy people across ages. With V trimmed by 6 bases and J by 4 bases, 11 bases remained unmatched. CDR3 length: 16 amino acids. Germline CDR1 and CDR2: ENHRY and SYGVKD. Donor samples were obtained from healthy Caucasian individuals from Russia, aged roughly 6 to 95. Alongside a J-beta primer mix, a sample-barcoded 5' primer served in a second PCR lasting about 7 to 12 cycles. Each cDNA molecule was tagged by a template-switch adaptor with 12 random nucleotides. TCRdb itself ran the 5' RACE reads through MiXCR, one entry per CDR3 protein. The data contain 660,000 or so distinct CDR3 sequences, approximately 59% of them singletons.

The clonotype was recovered from a man aged 60-69 years in good health. Material: blood. V usage is TRBV10-3 and J usage is TRBJ2-3; 9 nucleotides match TRBD1. The CDR3 spells CAISSGTGTVADTQYF. CDR3 coding DNA: TGTGCCATCAGCTCCGGGACAGGGACAGTAGCAGATACGCAGTATTTT.